Described below is a single TCR beta chain sequence and its context. Its antigen is undetermined. Amplification used 60 Vbeta primers and 13 Jbeta primers. TCRdb's copy holds only in-frame clones and misses some; the assay was immunoSEQ multiplex PCR. The table has 95,000 to 150,000 clones, about three quarters seen once. The CDR3 length is 15 residues. Germline CDR1 SGHNT, CDR2 YYREEE (reference sequence). The germline V and J ends were trimmed by 4 bases and 3 bases, with 16 bases remaining between them. The sample originates from a study of cytomegalovirus exposure and HLA in healthy donors. Findings and caveats of the study: As a later analysis showed, a missense DCLRE1C variant was linked to trimming of TCR beta V- and J-genes. Among TCR sequences, most were rare, though some public TCRs appeared in many donors. Through in vitro validation, a few CMV-associated chains were shown to be specific for CMV antigens.

The receptor was isolated from a woman in her thirties or forties in good health and CMV-seropositive. The genes are TRBV5-4 and TRBJ1-1; the D gene is possibly TRBD1 (6 bases). The sequencing input was PBMCs. The CDR3 nucleotides are TGTGCCAGCAGCGGGGGGGGCAGGGGCGACACTGAAGCTTTCTTT. Protein sequence: CASSGGGRGDTEAFF. Drawing the rest from reference TRBV5-4 and TRBJ1-1, the complete variable domain is ETGVTQSPTHLIKTRGQQVTLRCSSQSGHNTVSWYQQALGQGPQFIFQYYREEENGRGNFPPRFSGLQFPNYSSELNVNALELDDSALYLCASSGGGRGDTEAFFGQGTRLTVV.